The present T cell receptor beta chain was sequenced within a study of beta chain features in type 1 diabetes. Overall study: Comparable age, gender and cell yields were observed in patients relative to healthy donors. Study-wide points: Equally in patients and controls, shorter templates might have been favored by PCR. The study left unresolved whether HLA type influences TCRB rearrangement. Patients showed naive, central memory and Treg TCRB repertoires that appeared more similar than those of healthy donors.

The CDR3 is 15 amino acids. With V trimmed by 7 bases and J by 6 bases, 10 bases remained unmatched. In germline, CDR1 is MDHEN, CDR2 SYDVKM. Expressed TCRB transcripts got sequenced, as all isolated RNA was reverse transcribed. Clones were sequenced by immunoSEQ multiplex PCR, and TCRdb holds only the in-frame ones, with some missing. Here the sample spans about 42,000 clones, roughly 50% being singletons. A remark on this clone: Its antigen is as yet unknown.

The receptor was derived from a woman aged 25-40 years in good health. The rearrangement joins TRBV28 to TRBJ2-1, with TRBD2 matching over 9 bases. Sample: stem cell memory CD4+ T cells from blood. CDR3 residues: CASKWTSAFFNEQFF. In DNA, the CDR3 is TGTGCCAGCAAATGGACTAGCGCCTTCTTCAATGAGCAGTTCTTC.